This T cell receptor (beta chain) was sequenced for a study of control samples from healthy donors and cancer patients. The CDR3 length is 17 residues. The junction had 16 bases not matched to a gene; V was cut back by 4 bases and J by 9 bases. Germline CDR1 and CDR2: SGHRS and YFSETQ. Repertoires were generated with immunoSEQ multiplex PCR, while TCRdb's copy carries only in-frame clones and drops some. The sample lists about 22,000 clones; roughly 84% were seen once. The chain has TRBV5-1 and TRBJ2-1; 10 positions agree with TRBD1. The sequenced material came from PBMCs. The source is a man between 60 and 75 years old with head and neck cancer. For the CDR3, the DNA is TGCGCCAGCAGCCTACCCCGGGACAGGGGCCAAGGGGGTGAGCAGTTCTTC. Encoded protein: CASSLPRDRGQGGEQFF.